The entry below gives a single T cell receptor (beta chain) sequence along with its context. As yet, its antigen is unknown. The sample is drawn from a study of T cell responses to AZD1222 COVID-19 vaccine. Findings of the study overall: Among vaccine-associated CD4 TCRs, coverage spanned spike, with dominance at 160-218 and 743-854. Nearly half of unique spike-specific TCRs reportedly avoided B.1.351 and B.1.1.7 mutated regions. Females made up more of the donors, who were largely white British, and clonal diversity may have come out too low.

Sequenced by immunoSEQ multiplex PCR; TCRdb stores in-frame clones only, minus some. Counted here are roughly 140,000 clones, about 87% occurring once; the ten biggest clones make up roughly 16%. The CDR3 runs to 13 residues. V was trimmed by 6 bases and J by 8 bases, leaving 16 bases between them. In germline, CDR1 is LNHDA, CDR2 SQIVND (reference sequence). This TCR came from an adult in good health. The chain joins TRBV19 to TRBJ1-2; tentatively, D is TRBD1 (6 bases). Sequencing was performed on peripheral blood, taken on day 0 of AZD1222 vaccination. CDR3 in DNA: TGTGCCAGTAGCCCCGGGTCTCAGGGGGGCTACACCTTC. This gives the protein CASSPGSQGGYTF. Drawing the rest from reference TRBV19 and TRBJ1-2, the complete variable domain is DGGITQSPKYLFRKEGQNVTLSCEQNLNHDAMYWYRQDPGQGLRLIYYSQIVNDFQKGDIAEGYSVSREKKESFPLTVTSAQKNPTAFYLCASSPGSQGGYTFGSGTRLTVV.